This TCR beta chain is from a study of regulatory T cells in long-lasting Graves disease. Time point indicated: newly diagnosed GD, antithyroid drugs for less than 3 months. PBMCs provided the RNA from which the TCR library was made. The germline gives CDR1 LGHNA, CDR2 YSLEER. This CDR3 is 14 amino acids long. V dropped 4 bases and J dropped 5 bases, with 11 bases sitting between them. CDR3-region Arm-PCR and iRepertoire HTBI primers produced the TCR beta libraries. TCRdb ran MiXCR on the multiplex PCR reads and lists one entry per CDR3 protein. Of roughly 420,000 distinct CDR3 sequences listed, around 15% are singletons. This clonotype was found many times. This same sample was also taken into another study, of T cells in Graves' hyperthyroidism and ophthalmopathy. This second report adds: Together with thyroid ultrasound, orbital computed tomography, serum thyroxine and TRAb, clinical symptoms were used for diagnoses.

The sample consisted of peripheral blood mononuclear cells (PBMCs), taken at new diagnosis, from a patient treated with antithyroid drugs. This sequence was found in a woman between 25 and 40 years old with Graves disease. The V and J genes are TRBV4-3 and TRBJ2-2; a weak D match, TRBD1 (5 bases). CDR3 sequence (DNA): TGCGCCAGCAGCCCTACGACAGTTACCGGGGAGCTGTTTTTT. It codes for CASSPTTVTGELFF.